Presented here are 24 T cell receptor beta chains from one specimen sequenced in a study of T cell changes during pregnancy in multiple sclerosis. Clones were read by immunoSEQ multiplex PCR, and TCRdb kept only the in-frame ones, dropping some. The table shows tens of thousands of clones, with roughly nine tenths occurring only once. The starting material was peripheral blood, obtained in the first trimester of pregnancy. The receptors come from a female donor in good health, enrolled as a control in a pregnancy study.

V and J are TRBV28 and TRBJ2-7; D gene ambiguous. The CDR3 runs 12 residues. The germline gives CDR1 MDHEN, CDR2 SYDVKM. The V end was cut by 2 bases, the J end by 5 bases, with 7 bases between. The CDR3 loop is CASSLVRNEQYF. The CDR3 DNA reads TGTGCCAGCAGTTTAGTCAGAAACGAGCAGTACTTC. Based on the CDR3 plus reference TRBV28 and TRBJ2-7, the full variable domain is DVKVTQSSRYLVKRTGEKVFLECVQDMDHENMFWYRQDPGLGLRLIYFSYDVKMKEKGDIPEGYSVSREKKERFSLILESASTNQTSMYLCASSLVRNEQYFGPGTRLTVT.

The chain's CDR3 is CASSFDSSYEQYF. The CDR3 nucleotides are TGTGCCAGCAGCTTTGACAGCTCCTACGAGCAGTACTTC. The J gene is TRBJ2-7, the V gene TRBV7-9; D perhaps matches TRBD1 (5 bases). The germline CDR1 and CDR2 sequences are SEHNR and FQNEAQ (reference sequence). This CDR3 comprises 13 residues. V shed 3 bases and J shed 0 bases, with 6 bases lying between them.

This clone was counted once. The rearrangement uses TRBV5-1 and TRBJ1-2; 11 bases are shared with TRBD1. In germline, CDR1 is SGHRS, CDR2 YFSETQ. The CDR3 is made up of 15 amino acids. V lost 5 bases, J lost 4 bases, and 7 bases stayed unmatched. The CDR3 region has the DNA TGCGCCAGCAGTCCGGAGGGGACAGGGGGCTATGGCTACACCTTC. It specifies CASSPEGTGGYGYTF.

This sequence joins TRBV10-3 and TRBJ1-1; TRBD1 matches at 10 bases. Germline V gives CDR1 ENHRY, CDR2 SYGVKD. Unmatched junction bases numbered 6, after V lost 4 bases and J lost 1 base. The CDR3 covers 16 residues. Written as DNA, the CDR3 is TGTGCCATCAGTGCTTCCGGACAGGGGGGGAACACTGAAGCTTTCTTT. Protein sequence: CAISASGQGGNTEAFF.

The CDR3 DNA follows: TGTGCCAGCAGGGGGACAGGGAGCAACACCGGGGAGCTGTTTTTT. Amino acids: CASRGTGSNTGELFF. The chain recombines TRBV2 with TRBJ2-2; 9 bases match TRBD1. V lost 6 bases, J lost 2 bases, and 4 bases stayed unmatched. The germline CDR1 and CDR2 sequences are SNHLY and FYNNEI. This CDR3 has 15 residues. Full variable domain (remainder filled in from reference TRBV2 and TRBJ2-2): EPEVTQTPSHQVTQMGQEVILRCVPISNHLYFYWYRQILGQKVEFLVSFYNNEISEKSEIFDDQFSVERPDGSNFTLKIRSTKLEDSAMYFCASRGTGSNTGELFFGEGSRLTVL.

The chain carries TRBV5-4 and TRBJ2-3, with 9 positions matching TRBD2. The CDR3 runs to 18 residues. Germline assignment: CDR1 SGHNT and CDR2 YYREEE (reference sequence). Trimming at V came to 4 bases and at J to 4 bases, leaving 16 bases not matched to a gene. As DNA, the CDR3 is TGTGCCAGCAGCCTGCCGTCCGCGGGAGGGCCTTGGGCAGATACGCAGTATTTT. This encodes CASSLPSAGGPWADTQYF.

The chain links TRBV14 to TRBJ2-3, with TRBD2 identical over 8 bases. The CDR3 runs 13 residues. Germline V lookup: CDR1 SGHDN, CDR2 FVKESK. CDR3 in amino acids: CAAGDSWGYTQYF. DNA for the CDR3: TGTGCAGCGGGGGATAGTTGGGGTTATACGCAGTATTTT.

The chain employs TRBV29-1 and TRBJ2-3, with D perhaps TRBD2 (6 bases). Per the germline V gene, CDR1 is SQVTM and CDR2 is ANQGSEA. This CDR3 is 14 amino acids long. The CDR3 is CTALRDFRTDTQYF. CDR3 DNA: TGCACCGCCCTCCGGGACTTTCGCACAGATACGCAGTATTTT.

In this sample, this clone turned up a few times. V is TRBV10-3 and J is TRBJ1-1; 10 bases fit TRBD1. There are 15 residues in the CDR3. Losses at the gene ends were 4 bases for V and 4 bases for J; bases not matched to a gene: 6. Germline V CDR1 and CDR2: ENHRY, SYGVKD. CDR3 bases: TGTGCCATCAGTGGTCCGGGACAGGGGACCACTGAAGCTTTCTTT. Translated: CAISGPGQGTTEAFF.

This clone was recorded only once. The chain combines TRBV11-3 with TRBJ2-1; tentative D call: TRBD2 (6 bases). The CDR3 length is 14 residues. The V gene lost 4 bases and the J gene lost 4 bases, with 11 bases spanning the gap. The germline V gene encodes CDR1 SGHNT and CDR2 YENEEA. The CDR3 bases are TGTGCCAGCAGCTCGGGACTGGGTTACAATGAGCAGTTCTTC. Protein sequence: CASSSGLGYNEQFF.

The V call is TRBV30, the J call TRBJ1-2; no firm D call. Germline assignment: CDR1 GTSNPN and CDR2 SVGIG (reference sequence). The CDR3 has 17 amino acids. V was pared by 2 bases and J by 6 bases, with 25 bases between. DNA of the CDR3: TGTGCCTGGAGTCCCCGGACTACTCGAATAAAAGTCGATGGCTACACCTTC. Its translation: CAWSPRTTRIKVDGYTF. The whole variable domain, remainder taken from reference TRBV30 and TRBJ1-2, is SQTIHQWPATLVQPVGSPLSLECTVEGTSNPNLYWYRQAAGRGLQLLFYSVGIGQISSEVPQNLSASRPQDRQFILSSKKLLLSDSGFYLCAWSPRTTRIKVDGYTFGSGTRLTVV.

The chain uses TRBV6-6 and TRBJ1-1; 7 nucleotides match TRBD1. V gave up 7 bases and J gave up 5 bases; unmatched junction bases: 10. Germline CDR1 reads MNHNY; CDR2 reads SVGAGI (reference sequence). The CDR3 runs to 14 residues. The CDR3 region has the DNA TGTGCCAGCACCCAAATCGAGGGGGCGACTGAAGCTTTCTTT. It yields the protein CASTQIEGATEAFF.

The CDR3: CASQKSGTGAYEQYF. CDR3 DNA: TGTGCCAGCCAGAAATCCGGGACAGGGGCATACGAGCAGTACTTC. The V call is TRBV5-4, the J call TRBJ2-7; TRBD1 aligns across 10 bases. The J segment lost 4 bases and the V segment lost 7 bases, leaving 11 bases of the junction unmatched. Germline CDR1 reads SGHNT; CDR2 reads YYREEE (reference sequence). This CDR3 is built from 15 residues.

The rearrangement links TRBV11-2 to TRBJ1-4, with D possibly being TRBD1 (5 bases). V lost 5 bases and J lost 8, with 15 bases in between. The length of the CDR3 is 14 residues. CDR1 and CDR2 (germline): SGHAT, FQNNGV. The CDR3 DNA is TGTGCCAGCAGCACCGTCGGACAAGGGGAAAAACTGTTTTTT. Protein sequence: CASSTVGQGEKLFF. Filled out from reference TRBV11-2 and TRBJ1-4, the complete variable domain reads EAGVAQSPRYKIIEKRQSVAFWCNPISGHATLYWYQQILGQGPKLLIQFQNNGVVDDSQLPKDRFSAERLKGVDSTLKIQPAKLEDSAVYLCASSTVGQGEKLFFGSGTQLSVL.

The CDR3 reads CASSVDGQGTEAFF. The CDR3 DNA reads TGTGCCAGCAGCGTGGACGGACAGGGGACTGAAGCTTTCTTT. The rearrangement uses TRBV9 and TRBJ1-1; 9 nucleotides agree with TRBD1. In germline, CDR1 is SGDLS, CDR2 YYNGEE. After removal of 2 bases from V and 5 bases from J, the junction contained 4 bases not matched to a gene. The CDR3 contains 14 residues. The full variable domain, completed using reference TRBV9 and TRBJ1-1, is DSGVTQTPKHLITATGQRVTLRCSPRSGDLSVYWYQQSLDQGLQFLIQYYNGEERAKGNILERFSAQQFPDLHSELNLSSLELGDSALYFCASSVDGQGTEAFFGQGTRLTVV.

The DNA for the CDR3 is TGTGCCAGCAGCGAAGGACAGGGAGACGGAGGCTACACCTTC. This sequence encodes CASSEGQGDGGYTF. The chain combines TRBV21-1 with TRBJ1-2; the table gives TRBD1 as D, unverified against the DNA. TRBV21-1 constitutes a pseudogene. The CDR3 runs to 14 residues.

The chain couples TRBV19 to TRBJ1-4, with 7 positions matching TRBD1. J was trimmed by 4 bases and V by 6 bases; bases with no gene match: 8. CDR1 and CDR2 (germline): LNHDA, SQIVND (reference sequence). The CDR3 length is 15 residues. The CDR3 is CASSRGTADNEKLFF. DNA for the CDR3: TGTGCCAGTAGCCGGGGGACAGCCGATAATGAAAAACTGTTTTTT.

This rearrangement joins TRBV6-6 to TRBJ1-1; tentative D call: TRBD1 (5 bases). Per germline, CDR1 MNHNY and CDR2 SVGAGI (reference sequence). V lost 0 bases to trimming and J lost 4 bases, with 12 bases between them. The CDR3 sequence is 15 residues long. The CDR3 region is CASSYSRQPTTEAFF. The CDR3 coding sequence is TGTGCCAGCAGTTACTCCCGACAGCCTACCACTGAAGCTTTCTTT.

The chain is built from TRBV30 and TRBJ1-2; no definite D call. Trimming left V 0 bases short and J 2 bases short, with 4 bases between. Germline V gives CDR1 GTSNPN, CDR2 SVGIG (reference sequence). CDR3 length: 12 residues. CDR3 sequence (DNA): TGTGCCTGGAGTGTATCGAACTATGGCTACACCTTC. It is translated as CAWSVSNYGYTF.

This sequence joins TRBV12-2 and TRBJ2-1; TRBD1 is taken as the D call from the table, unchecked against the DNA. TRBV12-2 is labeled a pseudogene. The CDR3 consists of 12 residues. CDR3 protein: CASRHGQVEQFF. CDR3 DNA: TGTGCAAGTCGCCATGGCCAAGTTGAGCAGTTCTTC.

The chain has TRBV28 and TRBJ1-2; 9 positions match TRBD1. CDR1 and CDR2 from the germline V gene are MDHEN and SYDVKM. J lost 4 bases, V lost 5 bases, and 8 bases had no gene match. The CDR3 has 15 amino acids. The CDR3 spells CASSTLVDRGYGYTF. In nucleotides, the CDR3 is TGTGCCAGCAGTACCCTCGTGGACAGGGGCTATGGCTACACCTTC.

The V call is TRBV27, the J call TRBJ2-3; no clear D. This CDR3 is 12 amino acids long. Germline CDR1 is MNHEY and CDR2 is SMNVEV (reference sequence). V dropped 5 bases and J dropped 1 base, with 4 bases sitting between them. In DNA form, the CDR3 reads TGTGCCAGCAGTCCCGGCACAGATACGCAGTATTTT. It is translated as CASSPGTDTQYF.

The V call is TRBV28, the J call TRBJ2-5; D may be TRBD1 (6 bases). This CDR3 is 15 amino acids long. With 3 bases removed from V and 2 bases from J, the gap between germline ends came to 13 bases. Germline CDR1 and CDR2: MDHEN and SYDVKM. The CDR3 reads CASSFTGTTQETQYF. The CDR3 nucleotides read TGTGCCAGCAGTTTTACCGGGACAACACAAGAGACCCAGTACTTC.

The V gene is TRBV11-2, the J gene TRBJ2-1; 8 bases are a match to TRBD2. V shed 0 bases and J 8 bases; nucleotides not matched to a gene: 6. The germline V gene encodes CDR1 SGHAT and CDR2 FQNNGV. The CDR3 runs 15 residues. The CDR3 is CASSLDASGYDEQFF. CDR3 nucleotide sequence: TGTGCCAGCAGCTTAGATGCTAGCGGGTACGATGAGCAGTTCTTC.